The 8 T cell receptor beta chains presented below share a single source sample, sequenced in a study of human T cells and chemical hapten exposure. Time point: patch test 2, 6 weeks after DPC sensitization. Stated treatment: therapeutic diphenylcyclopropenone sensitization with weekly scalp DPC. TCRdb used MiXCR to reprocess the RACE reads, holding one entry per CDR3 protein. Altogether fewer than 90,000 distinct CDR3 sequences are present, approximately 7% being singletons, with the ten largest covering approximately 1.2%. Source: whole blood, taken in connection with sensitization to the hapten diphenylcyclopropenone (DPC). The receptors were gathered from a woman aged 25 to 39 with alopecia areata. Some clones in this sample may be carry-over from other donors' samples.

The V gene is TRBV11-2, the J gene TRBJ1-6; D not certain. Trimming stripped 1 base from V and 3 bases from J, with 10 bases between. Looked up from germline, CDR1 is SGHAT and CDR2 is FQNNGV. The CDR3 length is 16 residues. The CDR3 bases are TGTGCCAGCAGCTTAGGGTCCCGGTTCTATAATTCACCCCTCCACTTT. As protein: CASSLGSRFYNSPLHF. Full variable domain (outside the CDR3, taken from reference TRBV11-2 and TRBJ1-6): EAGVAQSPRYKIIEKRQSVAFWCNPISGHATLYWYQQILGQGPKLLIQFQNNGVVDDSQLPKDRFSAERLKGVDSTLKIQPAKLEDSAVYLCASSLGSRFYNSPLHFGNGTRLTVT.

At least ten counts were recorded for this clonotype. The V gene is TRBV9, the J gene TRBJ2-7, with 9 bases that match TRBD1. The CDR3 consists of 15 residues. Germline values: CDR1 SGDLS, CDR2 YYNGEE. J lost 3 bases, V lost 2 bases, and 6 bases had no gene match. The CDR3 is CASSVDRGEGYEQYF. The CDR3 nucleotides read TGTGCCAGCAGCGTTGACAGGGGGGAAGGCTACGAGCAGTACTTC.

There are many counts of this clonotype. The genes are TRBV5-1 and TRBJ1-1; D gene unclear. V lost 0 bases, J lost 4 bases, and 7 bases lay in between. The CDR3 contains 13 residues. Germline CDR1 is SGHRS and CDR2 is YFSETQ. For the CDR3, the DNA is TGCGCCAGCAGCTTGGGGGTAATCACTGAAGCTTTCTTT. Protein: CASSLGVITEAFF.

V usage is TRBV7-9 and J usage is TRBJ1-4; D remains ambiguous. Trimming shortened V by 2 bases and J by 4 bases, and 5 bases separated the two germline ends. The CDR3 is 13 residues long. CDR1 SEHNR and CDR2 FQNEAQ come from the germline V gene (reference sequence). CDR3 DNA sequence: TGTGCCAGCAGCTTATGGGGTAATGAAAAACTGTTTTTT. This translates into CASSLWGNEKLFF. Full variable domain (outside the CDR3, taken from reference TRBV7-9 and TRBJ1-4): DTGVSQNPRHKITKRGQNVTFRCDPISEHNRLYWYRQTLGQGPEFLTYFQNEAQLEKSRLLSDRFSAERPKGSFSTLEIQRTEQGDSAMYLCASSLWGNEKLFFGSGTQLSVL.

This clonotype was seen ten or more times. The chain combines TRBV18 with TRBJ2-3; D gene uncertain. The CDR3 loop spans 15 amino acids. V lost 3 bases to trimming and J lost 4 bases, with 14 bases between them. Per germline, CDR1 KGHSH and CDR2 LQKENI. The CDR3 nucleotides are TGTGCCAGCTCACCCGGCCGAGCAACCTCAGATACGCAGTATTTT. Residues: CASSPGRATSDTQYF.

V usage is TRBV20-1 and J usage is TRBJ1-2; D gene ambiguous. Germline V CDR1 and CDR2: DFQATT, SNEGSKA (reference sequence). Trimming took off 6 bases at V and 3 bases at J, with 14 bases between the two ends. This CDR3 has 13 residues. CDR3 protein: CSAIAPNDYGYTF. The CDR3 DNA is TGCAGTGCAATAGCTCCGAACGACTATGGCTACACCTTC.

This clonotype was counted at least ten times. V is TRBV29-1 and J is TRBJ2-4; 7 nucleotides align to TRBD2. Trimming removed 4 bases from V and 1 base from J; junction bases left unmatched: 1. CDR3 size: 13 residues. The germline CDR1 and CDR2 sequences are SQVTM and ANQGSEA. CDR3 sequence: CSVGGGAKNIQYF. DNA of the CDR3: TGCAGCGTTGGCGGGGGTGCCAAAAACATTCAGTACTTC.

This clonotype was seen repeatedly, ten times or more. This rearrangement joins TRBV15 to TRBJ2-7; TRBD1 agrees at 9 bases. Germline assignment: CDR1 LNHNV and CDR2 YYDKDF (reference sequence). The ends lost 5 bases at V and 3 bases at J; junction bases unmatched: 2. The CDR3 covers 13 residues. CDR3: CATSWDRDYEQYF. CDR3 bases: TGTGCCACCAGCTGGGACAGGGACTACGAGCAGTACTTC.